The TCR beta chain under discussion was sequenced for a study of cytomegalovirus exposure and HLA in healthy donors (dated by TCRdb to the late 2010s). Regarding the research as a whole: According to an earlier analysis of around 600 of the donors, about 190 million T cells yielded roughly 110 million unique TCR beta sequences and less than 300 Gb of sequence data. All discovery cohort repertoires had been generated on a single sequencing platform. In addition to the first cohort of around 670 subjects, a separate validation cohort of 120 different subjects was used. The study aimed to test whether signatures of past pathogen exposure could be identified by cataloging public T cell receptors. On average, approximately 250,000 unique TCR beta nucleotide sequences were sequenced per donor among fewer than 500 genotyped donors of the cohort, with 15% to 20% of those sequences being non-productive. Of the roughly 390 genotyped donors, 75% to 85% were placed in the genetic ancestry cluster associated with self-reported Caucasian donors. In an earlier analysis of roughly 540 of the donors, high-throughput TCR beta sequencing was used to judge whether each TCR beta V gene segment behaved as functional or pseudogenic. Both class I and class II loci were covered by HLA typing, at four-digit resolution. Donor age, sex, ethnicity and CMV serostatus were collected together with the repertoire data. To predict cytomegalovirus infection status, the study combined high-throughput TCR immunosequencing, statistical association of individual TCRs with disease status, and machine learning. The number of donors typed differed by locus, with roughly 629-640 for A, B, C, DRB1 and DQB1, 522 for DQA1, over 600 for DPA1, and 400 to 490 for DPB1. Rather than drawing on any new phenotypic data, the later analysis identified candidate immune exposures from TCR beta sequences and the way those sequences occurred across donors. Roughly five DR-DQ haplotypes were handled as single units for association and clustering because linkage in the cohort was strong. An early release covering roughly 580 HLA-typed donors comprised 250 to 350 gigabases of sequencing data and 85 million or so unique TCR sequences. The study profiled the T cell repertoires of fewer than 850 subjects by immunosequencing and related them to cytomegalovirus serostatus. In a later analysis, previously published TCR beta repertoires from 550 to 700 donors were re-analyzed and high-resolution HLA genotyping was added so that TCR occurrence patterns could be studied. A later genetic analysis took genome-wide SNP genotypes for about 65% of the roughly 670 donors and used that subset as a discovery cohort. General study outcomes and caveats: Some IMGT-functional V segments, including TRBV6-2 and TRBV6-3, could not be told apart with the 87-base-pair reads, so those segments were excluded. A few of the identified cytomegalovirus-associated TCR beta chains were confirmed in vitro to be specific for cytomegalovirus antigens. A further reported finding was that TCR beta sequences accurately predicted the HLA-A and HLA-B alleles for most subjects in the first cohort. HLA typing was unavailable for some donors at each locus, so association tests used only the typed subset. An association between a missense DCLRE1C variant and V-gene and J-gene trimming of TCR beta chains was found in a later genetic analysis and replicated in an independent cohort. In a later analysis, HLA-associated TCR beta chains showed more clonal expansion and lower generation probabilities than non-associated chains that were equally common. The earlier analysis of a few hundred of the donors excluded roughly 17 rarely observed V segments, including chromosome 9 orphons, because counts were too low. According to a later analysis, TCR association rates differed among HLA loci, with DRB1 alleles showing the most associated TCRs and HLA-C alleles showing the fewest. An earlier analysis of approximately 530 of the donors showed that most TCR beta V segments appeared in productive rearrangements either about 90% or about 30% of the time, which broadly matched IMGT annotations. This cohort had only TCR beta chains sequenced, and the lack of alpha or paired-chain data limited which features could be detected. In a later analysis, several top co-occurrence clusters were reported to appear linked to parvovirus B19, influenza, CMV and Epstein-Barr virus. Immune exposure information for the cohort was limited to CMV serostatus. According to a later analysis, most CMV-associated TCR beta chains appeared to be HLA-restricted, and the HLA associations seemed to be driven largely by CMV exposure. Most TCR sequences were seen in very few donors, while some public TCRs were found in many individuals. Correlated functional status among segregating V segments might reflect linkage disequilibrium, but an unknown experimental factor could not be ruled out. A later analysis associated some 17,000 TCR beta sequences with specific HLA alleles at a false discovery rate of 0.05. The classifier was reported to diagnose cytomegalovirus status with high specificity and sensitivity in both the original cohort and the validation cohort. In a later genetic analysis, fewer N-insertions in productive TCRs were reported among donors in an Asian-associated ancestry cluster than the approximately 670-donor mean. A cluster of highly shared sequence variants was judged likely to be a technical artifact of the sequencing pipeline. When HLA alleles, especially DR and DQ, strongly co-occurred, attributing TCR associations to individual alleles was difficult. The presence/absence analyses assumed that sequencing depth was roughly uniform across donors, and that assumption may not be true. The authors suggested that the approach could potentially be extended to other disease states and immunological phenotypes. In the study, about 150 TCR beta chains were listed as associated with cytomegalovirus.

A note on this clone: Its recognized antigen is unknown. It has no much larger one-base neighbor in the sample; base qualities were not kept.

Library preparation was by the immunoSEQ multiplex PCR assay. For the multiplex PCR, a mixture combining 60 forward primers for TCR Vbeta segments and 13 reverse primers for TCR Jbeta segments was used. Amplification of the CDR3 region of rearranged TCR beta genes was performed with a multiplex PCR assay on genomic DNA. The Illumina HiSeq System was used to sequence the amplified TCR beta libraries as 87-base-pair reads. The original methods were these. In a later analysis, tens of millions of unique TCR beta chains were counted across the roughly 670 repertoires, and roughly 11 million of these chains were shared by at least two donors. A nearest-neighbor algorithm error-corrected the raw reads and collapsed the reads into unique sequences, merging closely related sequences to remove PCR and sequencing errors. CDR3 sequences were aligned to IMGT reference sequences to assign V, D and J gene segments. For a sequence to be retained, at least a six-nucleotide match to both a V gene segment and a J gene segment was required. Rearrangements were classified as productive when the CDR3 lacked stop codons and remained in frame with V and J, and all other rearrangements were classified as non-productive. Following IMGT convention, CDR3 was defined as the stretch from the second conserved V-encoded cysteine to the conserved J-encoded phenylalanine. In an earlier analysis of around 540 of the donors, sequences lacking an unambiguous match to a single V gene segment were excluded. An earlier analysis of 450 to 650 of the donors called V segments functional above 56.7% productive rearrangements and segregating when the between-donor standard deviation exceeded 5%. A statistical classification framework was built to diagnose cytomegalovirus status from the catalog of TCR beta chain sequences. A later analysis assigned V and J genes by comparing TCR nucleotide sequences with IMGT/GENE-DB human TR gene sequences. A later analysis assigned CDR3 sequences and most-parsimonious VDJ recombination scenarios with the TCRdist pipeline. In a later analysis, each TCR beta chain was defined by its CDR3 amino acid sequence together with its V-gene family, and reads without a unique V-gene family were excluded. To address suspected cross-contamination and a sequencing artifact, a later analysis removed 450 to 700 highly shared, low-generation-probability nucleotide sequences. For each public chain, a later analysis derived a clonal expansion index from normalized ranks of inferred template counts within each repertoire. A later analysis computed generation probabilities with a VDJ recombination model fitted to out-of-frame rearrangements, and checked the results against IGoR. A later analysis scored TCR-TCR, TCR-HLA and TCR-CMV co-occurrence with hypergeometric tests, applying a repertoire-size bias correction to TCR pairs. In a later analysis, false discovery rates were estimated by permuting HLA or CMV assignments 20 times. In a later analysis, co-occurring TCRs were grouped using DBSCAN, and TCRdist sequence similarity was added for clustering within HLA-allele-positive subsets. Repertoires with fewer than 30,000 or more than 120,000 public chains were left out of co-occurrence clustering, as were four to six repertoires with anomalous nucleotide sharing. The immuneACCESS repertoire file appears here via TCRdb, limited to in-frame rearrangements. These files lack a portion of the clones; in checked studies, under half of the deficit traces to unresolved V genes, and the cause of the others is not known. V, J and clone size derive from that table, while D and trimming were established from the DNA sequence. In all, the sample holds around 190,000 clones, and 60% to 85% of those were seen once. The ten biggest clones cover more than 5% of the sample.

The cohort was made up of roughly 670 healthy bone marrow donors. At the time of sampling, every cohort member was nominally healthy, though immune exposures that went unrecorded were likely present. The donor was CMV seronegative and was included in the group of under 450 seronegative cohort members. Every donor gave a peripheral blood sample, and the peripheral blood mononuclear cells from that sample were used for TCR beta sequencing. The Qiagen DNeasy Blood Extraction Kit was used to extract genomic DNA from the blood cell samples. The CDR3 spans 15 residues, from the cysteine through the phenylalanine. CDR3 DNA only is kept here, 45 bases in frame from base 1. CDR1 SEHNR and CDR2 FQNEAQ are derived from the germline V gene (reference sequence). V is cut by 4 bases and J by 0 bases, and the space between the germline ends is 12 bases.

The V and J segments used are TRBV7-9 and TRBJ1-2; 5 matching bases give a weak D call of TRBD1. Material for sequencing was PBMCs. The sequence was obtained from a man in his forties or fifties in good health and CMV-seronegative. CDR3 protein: CASSYRLSANYGYTF. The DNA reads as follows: TGTGCCAGCAGCTACAGGCTTTCGGCTAACTATGGCTACACCTTC.